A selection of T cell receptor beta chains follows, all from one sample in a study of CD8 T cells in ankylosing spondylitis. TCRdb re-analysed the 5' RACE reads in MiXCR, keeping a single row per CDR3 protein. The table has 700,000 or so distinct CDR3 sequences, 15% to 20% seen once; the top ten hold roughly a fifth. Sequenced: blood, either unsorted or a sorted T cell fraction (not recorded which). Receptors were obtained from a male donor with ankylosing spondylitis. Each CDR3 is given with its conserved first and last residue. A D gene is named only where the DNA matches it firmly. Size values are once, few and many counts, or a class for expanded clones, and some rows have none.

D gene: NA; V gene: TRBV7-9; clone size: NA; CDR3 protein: CASSLQNRDYEQYF
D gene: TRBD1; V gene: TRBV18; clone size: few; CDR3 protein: CASSPLDRVDGYTF
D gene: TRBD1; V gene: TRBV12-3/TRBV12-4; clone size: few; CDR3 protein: CASSLSQGAYEQYF
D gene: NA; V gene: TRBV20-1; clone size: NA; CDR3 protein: CSASRPQVRGQETQYF
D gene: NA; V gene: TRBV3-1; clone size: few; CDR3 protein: CASSRSLAVDEQYF
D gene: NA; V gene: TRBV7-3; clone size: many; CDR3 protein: CASSGGPSSYNEQFF
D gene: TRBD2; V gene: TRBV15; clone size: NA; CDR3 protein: CATSRDGRANKNIQYF
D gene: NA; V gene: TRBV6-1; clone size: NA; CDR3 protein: CASRRLVNTGELFF
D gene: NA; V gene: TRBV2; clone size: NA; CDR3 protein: CASSEGQGGSGAYEQYF
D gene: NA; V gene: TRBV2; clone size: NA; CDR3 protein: CASTRVNTEAFF
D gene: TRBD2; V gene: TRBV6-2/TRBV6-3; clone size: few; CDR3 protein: CASRPLGLAGVYNEQFF
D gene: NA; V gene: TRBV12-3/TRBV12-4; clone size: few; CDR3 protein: CASSFPGIDQPQHF
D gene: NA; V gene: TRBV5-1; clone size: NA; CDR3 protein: CASSKQGGNTEAFF
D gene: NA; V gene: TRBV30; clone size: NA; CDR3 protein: CAWSPPGVVGEAFF
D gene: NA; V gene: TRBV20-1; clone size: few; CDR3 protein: CSAPDSWGYEQYF
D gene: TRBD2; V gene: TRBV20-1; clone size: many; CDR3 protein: CSARLAGDTGELFF
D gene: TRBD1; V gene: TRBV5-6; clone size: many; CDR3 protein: CASSLAADLRGPEAFF
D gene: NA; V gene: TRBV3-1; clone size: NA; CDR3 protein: CASSPTLATHYEQYF
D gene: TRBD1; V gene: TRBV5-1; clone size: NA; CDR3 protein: CASSSLRGTGGLYEQYF
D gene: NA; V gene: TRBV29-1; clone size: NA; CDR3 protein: CSVERDSSYNEQFF
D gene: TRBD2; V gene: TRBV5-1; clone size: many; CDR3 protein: CASRPGGPDNEQFF
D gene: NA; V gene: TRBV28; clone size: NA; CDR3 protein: CASNPSGRRGYNSPLHF
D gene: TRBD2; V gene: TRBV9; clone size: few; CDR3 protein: CASSVSPMGGSYEQYF
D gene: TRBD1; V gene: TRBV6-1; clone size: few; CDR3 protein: CASSGRTGGWNSPLHF
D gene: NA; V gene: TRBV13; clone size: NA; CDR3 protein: CASSLRPGTNYGYTF
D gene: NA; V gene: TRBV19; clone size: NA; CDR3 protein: CASSQRQDGNTIYF
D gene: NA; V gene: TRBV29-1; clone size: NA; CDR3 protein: CSVVSRSTDTQYF
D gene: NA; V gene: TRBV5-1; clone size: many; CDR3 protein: CASSLAAANTGELFF
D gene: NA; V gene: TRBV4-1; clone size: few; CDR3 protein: CASSLGVVTYNEQFF
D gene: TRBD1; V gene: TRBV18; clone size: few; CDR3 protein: CASSLNGQVYGYTF
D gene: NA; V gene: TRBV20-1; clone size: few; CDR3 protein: CSARDRLNEKLFF
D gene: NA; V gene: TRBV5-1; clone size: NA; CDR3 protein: CASSSGVAGNTIYF
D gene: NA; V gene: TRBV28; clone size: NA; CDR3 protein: CASSIRGSGANVLTF
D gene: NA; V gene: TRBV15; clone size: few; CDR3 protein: CATSMTQVNTGELFF
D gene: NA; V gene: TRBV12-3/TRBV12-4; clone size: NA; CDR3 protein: CASSLGTRNEQFF
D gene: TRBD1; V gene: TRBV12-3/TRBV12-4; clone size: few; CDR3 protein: CASSPRTGRGEQYF
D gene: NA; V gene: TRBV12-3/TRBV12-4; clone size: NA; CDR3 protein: CASRTDRLMNTEAFF
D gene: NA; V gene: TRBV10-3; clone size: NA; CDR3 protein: CAISEGGVDEQYF
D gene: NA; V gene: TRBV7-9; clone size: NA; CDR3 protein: CASSLVGSASETQYF
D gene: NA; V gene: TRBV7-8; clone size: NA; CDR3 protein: CASSFSLGGGADTGELFF
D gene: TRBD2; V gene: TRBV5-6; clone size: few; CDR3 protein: CASSLLAPPRELFF
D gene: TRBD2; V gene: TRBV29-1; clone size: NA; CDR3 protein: CSVELAGGFKAEQFF
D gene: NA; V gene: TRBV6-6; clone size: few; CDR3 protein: CASTAGTVVSGNNEQFF
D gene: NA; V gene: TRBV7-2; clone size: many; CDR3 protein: CASSLGGRGDTQYF
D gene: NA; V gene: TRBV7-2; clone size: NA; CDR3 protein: CASSLRFPNTYTF
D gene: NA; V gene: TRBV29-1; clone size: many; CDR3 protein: CSAVKKVGYTF
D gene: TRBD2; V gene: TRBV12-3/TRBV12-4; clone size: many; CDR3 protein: CASSLYGGSSYNEQFF
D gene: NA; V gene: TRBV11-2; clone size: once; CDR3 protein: CASSLGWGPYNEQFF
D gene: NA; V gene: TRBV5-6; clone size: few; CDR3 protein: CASLPYGLRTMNEQFF
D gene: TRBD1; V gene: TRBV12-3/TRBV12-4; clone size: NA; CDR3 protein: CASSRDRTNTGELFF
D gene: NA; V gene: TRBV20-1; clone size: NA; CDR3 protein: CSAATDYSGNTIYF
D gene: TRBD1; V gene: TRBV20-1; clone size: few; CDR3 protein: CSARDRAQGEKLFF
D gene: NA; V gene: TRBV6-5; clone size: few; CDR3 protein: CASSYSEGSEAFF